The clone carrying this T cell receptor (beta chain) has a handful of counts. A single record per CDR3 protein comes from TCRdb applying MiXCR to the 5' RACE reads. Of around 340,000 distinct CDR3 sequences in the sample, 20% to 25% were seen once. The length of the CDR3 is 17 residues. Germline values: CDR1 SGHTA, CDR2 FQGNSA. After removal of 1 base from V and 2 bases from J, the junction contained 4 bases not matched to a gene. This sample was taken from a study of CD8 T cells in ankylosing spondylitis. The sequencing sample was made of blood, either unsorted or a sorted T cell fraction (not recorded which). The TCR comes from a male donor with ankylosing spondylitis or in good health (not recorded which). The rearrangement joins TRBV7-2 to TRBJ2-1; 11 bases are shared with TRBD2. CDR3 region: CASSLVSGGGPYNEQFF. In DNA, the CDR3 is TGTGCCAGCAGCTTAGTTAGCGGGGGGGGACCCTACAATGAGCAGTTCTTC.